This entry lists 12 T cell receptor beta chains sequenced from one sample in a study of T cell responses to AZD1222 COVID-19 vaccine. Profiled with immunoSEQ multiplex PCR; TCRdb holds only in-frame clones, not every one. The table lists 99,000 or so clones, approximately 90% of them singletons. Sequenced here: peripheral blood, sampled on day 0 of AZD1222 vaccination. The receptors shown here come from an adult in good health.

This clone was seen only once. This chain connects TRBV19 to TRBJ1-5, with D possibly TRBD1 on 5 matching bases. This CDR3 is built from 13 residues. Trimming took off 6 bases at V and 6 bases at J, with 12 bases between the two ends. Per germline, CDR1 LNHDA and CDR2 SQIVND (reference sequence). CDR3 nucleotide sequence: TGTGCCAGTAGGACTTTGACAGTTCAGCCCCAGCATTTT. This gives the protein CASRTLTVQPQHF.

The chain is built from TRBV30 and TRBJ2-2; weak D call: TRBD1 (6 bases). The CDR3 consists of 12 residues. Germline CDR1 GTSNPN, CDR2 SVGIG (reference sequence). V shed 6 bases and J shed 5 bases, with 10 bases lying between them. CDR3 in amino acids: CACNRVTGELFF. CDR3 DNA sequence: TGTGCCTGTAACAGGGTAACCGGGGAGCTGTTTTTT.

The chain couples TRBV19 to TRBJ2-2; weak D call: TRBD1 (7 bases). The ends were cut back, 7 bases at V and 4 bases at J, with 22 bases in the middle. Looked up from germline, CDR1 is LNHDA and CDR2 is SQIVND (reference sequence). This CDR3 is 17 amino acids long. This CDR3 is CASIQGWSLGGTGELFF. CDR3 sequence (DNA): TGTGCCAGTATACAGGGGTGGTCTCTCGGGGGCACCGGGGAGCTGTTTTTT.

V gene TRBV18 combines with J gene TRBJ1-4; D is unresolved. Germline-derived CDR1 and CDR2 are KGHSH and LQKENI. V lost 3 bases and J 6 bases, leaving 11 bases between the germline ends. The CDR3 totals 14 residues. CDR3 region: CASSPPGVDEKLFF. The CDR3 DNA reads TGTGCCAGCTCACCTCCGGGTGTTGATGAAAAACTGTTTTTT.

V is TRBV30 and J is TRBJ1-5, with 7 bases matching TRBD1. The CDR3 is made up of 13 amino acids. Germline V gene sequence: CDR1 GTSNPN, CDR2 SVGIG (reference sequence). The V and J ends lost 2 bases and 4 bases, in that order; junction bases with no gene match: 2. CDR3 in amino acids: CAWSRQGNQPQHF. The CDR3, as DNA: TGTGCCTGGAGTCGACAGGGAAATCAGCCCCAGCATTTT.

V is TRBV9 and J is TRBJ1-5; D is ambiguous. Germline V lookup: CDR1 SGDLS, CDR2 YYNGEE. The CDR3 totals 15 residues. Trimming removed 0 bases from V and 5 bases from J, with 12 bases in between. CDR3 in amino acids: CASSVGKSGDQPQHF. The CDR3 DNA sequence: TGTGCCAGCAGCGTAGGAAAATCGGGTGATCAGCCCCAGCATTTT.

This chain joins TRBV18 and TRBJ1-1, with D unresolved. This CDR3 spans 12 amino acids. Trimming left V 4 bases short and J 1 base short, with 4 bases between. CDR1 is KGHSH, CDR2 LQKENI, per germline. This chain's CDR3 is CASSRENTEAFF. CDR3 in DNA: TGTGCCAGCTCACGGGAGAACACTGAAGCTTTCTTT.

The chain is built from TRBV29-1 and TRBJ1-1; possible D gene TRBD1, 6 bases. The CDR3 covers 13 residues. Germline V gives CDR1 SQVTM, CDR2 ANQGSEA. V was cut by 7 bases and J by 1 base, with 13 bases left in between. This CDR3 reads CSATGSGNTEAFF. The CDR3 nucleotides read TGCAGCGCCACAGGGTCGGGGAACACTGAAGCTTTCTTT.

This clone was detected only a few times. J is TRBJ1-2 and V is TRBV29-1; TRBD1 matches at 7 bases. V shed 5 bases, J shed 4 bases, and the junction held 4 bases outside the gene matches. CDR1 is SQVTM and CDR2 is ANQGSEA in the germline V gene. The CDR3 contains 12 residues. The CDR3 DNA reads as TGCAGCGTTCCAGGGGGAACCTATGGCTACACCTTC. As protein: CSVPGGTYGYTF.

The chain joins TRBV29-1 to TRBJ1-1; the D is unclear. V was shortened by 6 bases and J by 0 bases, with 14 bases between the two germline ends. The CDR3 spans 14 residues. Germline-derived CDR1 and CDR2 are SQVTM and ANQGSEA. In DNA form, the CDR3 reads TGCAGCGTAGCAAACACCCACATGAACACTGAAGCTTTCTTT. It yields the protein CSVANTHMNTEAFF.

This clone was seen more than once but under ten times. The chain links TRBV24-1 to TRBJ2-5, with 12 bases that match TRBD2. V dropped 3 bases and J dropped 5; count of bases not matched to a gene: 9. The CDR3 contains 17 residues. Germline V gene sequence: CDR1 KGHDR, CDR2 SFDVKD. Here the CDR3 DNA reads TGTGCCACCAGTGATCCACGACTAGCGGGAGCGGATGAGACCCAGTACTTC. Its translation is CATSDPRLAGADETQYF.

The rearrangement uses TRBV5-5 and TRBJ2-1; D is unclear. CDR3 length: 14 amino acids. In germline, CDR1 is SGHKS, CDR2 YYEKEE (reference sequence). V shed 3 bases and J shed 10 bases, with 17 bases lying between them. CDR3 amino acids: CASSSTRASREQFF. The CDR3 DNA follows: TGTGCCAGCAGCTCAACACGTGCAAGTCGGGAGCAGTTCTTC.